The entry below describes one T cell receptor beta chain. This sample was included in a study of blood T cell repertoires in COVID-19. Study-level background: Specimens from acute and convalescent COVID-19 originated in the United States, Italy and Spain. T cells, B-cell-depleted T cells, or PBMCs supplied cDNA or gDNA.

The data were produced by immunoSEQ multiplex PCR, yet TCRdb's version contains in-frame clones alone and is incomplete. The sample consists of roughly 300,000 clones, approximately 90% of them appearing once. Input material: peripheral blood. The receptor's source is a woman between 25 and 40 years old with COVID-19, enrolled during active disease.

CDR3 region: CASSPRPLSGANVLTF. The CDR3 DNA reads as TGTGCCAGCAGCCCTAGACCTCTCTCTGGGGCCAACGTCCTGACTTTC. The chain links TRBV7-2 to TRBJ2-6; D not resolved. The germline CDR1 and CDR2 sequences are SGHTA and FQGNSA. The CDR3 sequence is 16 residues long. The V and J ends lost 5 bases and 0 bases respectively, with 11 bases between them. The variable domain in full, completed from reference TRBV7-2 and TRBJ2-6, reads GAGVSQSPSNKVTEKGKDVELRCDPISGHTALYWYRQSLGQGLEFLIYFQGNSAPDKSGLPSDRFSAERTGGSVSTLTIQRTQQEDSAVYLCASSPRPLSGANVLTFGAGSRLTVL.